This TCR beta chain is from a study of CD8+ T cells in alopecia areata. Extracted RNA was reverse transcribed, and the resulting cDNA served as sequencing template. The protocol was immunoSEQ multiplex PCR, while the TCRdb copy is restricted to in-frame clones and leaves out a portion. The top ten hold roughly 0.9% of the sample, which has approximately 150,000 clones, approximately 49% seen once. Trimming stripped 6 bases from V and 1 base from J, with 12 bases between. CDR1 SQVTM and CDR2 ANQGSEA come from the germline V gene. The CDR3 has 13 residues. Specimen: CD4+ T cells sorted from blood, collected at week 0. V and J are TRBV29-1 and TRBJ1-1, with D possibly TRBD1 on 6 matching bases. The receptor comes from a human donor with alopecia areata. In DNA form, the CDR3 reads TGCAGCGTCGCCGCGGGACAGAACACTGAAGCTTTCTTT. It specifies CSVAAGQNTEAFF.